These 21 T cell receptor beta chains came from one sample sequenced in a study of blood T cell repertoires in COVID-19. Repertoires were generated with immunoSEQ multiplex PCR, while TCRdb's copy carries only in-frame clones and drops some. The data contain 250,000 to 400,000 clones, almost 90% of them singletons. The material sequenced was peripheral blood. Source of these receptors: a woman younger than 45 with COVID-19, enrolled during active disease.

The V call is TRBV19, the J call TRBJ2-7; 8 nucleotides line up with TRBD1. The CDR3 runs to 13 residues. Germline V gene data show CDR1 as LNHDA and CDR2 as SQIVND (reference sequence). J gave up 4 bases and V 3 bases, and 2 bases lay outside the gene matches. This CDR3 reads CASSMGQEYEQYF. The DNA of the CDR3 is TGTGCCAGTAGTATGGGACAGGAGTACGAGCAGTACTTC.

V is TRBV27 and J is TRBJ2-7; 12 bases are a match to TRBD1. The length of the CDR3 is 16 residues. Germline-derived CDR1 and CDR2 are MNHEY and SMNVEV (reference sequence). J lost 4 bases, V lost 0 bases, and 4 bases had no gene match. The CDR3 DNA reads TGTGCCAGCAGTTTATCGGGACAGGGGGCTTATTACGAGCAGTACTTC. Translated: CASSLSGQGAYYEQYF.

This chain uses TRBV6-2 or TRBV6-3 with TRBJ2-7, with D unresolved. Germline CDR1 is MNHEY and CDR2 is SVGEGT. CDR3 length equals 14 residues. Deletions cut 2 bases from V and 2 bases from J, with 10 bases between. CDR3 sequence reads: CASSYRGGAYEQYF. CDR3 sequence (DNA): TGTGCCAGCAGTTACCGAGGTGGAGCCTACGAGCAGTACTTC.

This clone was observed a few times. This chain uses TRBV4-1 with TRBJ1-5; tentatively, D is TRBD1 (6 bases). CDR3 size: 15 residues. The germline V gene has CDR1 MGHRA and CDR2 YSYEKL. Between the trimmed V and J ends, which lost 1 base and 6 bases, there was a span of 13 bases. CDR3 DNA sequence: TGCGCCAGCAGCCAAGTCCAGGCCAGGGGTCAGCCCCAGCATTTT. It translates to CASSQVQARGQPQHF.

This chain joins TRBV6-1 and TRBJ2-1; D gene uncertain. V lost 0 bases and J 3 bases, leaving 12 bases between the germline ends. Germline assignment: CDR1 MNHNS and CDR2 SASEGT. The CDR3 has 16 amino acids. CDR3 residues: CASSEAITLVYNEQFF. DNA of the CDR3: TGTGCCAGCAGTGAAGCCATCACCCTAGTCTACAATGAGCAGTTCTTC.

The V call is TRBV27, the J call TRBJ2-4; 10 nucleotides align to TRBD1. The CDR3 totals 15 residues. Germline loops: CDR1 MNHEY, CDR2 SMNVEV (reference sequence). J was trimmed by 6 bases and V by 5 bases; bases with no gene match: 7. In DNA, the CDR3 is TGTGCCAGCAGTCCTAGGACAGGGGGGGGAAACATTCAGTACTTC. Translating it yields CASSPRTGGGNIQYF.

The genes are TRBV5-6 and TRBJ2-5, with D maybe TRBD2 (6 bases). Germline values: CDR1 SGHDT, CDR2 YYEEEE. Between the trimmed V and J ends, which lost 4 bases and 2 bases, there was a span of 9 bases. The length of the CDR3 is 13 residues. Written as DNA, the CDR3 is TGTGCCAGCAGCGGAGGGGTTCAAGAGACCCAGTACTTC. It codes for CASSGGVQETQYF.

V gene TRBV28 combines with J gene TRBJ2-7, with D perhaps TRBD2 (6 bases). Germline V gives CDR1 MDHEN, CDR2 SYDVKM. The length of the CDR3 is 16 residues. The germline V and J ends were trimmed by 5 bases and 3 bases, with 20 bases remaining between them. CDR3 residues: CASSNIRTGTVYEQYF. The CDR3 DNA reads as TGTGCCAGCAGTAATATACGAACCGGGACTGTCTACGAGCAGTACTTC.

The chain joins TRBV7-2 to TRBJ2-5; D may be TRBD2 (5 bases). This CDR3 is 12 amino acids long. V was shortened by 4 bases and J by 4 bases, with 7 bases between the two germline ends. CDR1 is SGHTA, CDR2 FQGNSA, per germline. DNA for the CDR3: TGTGCCAGCAGCTCTAGCAGAGAGACCCAGTACTTC. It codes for CASSSSRETQYF.

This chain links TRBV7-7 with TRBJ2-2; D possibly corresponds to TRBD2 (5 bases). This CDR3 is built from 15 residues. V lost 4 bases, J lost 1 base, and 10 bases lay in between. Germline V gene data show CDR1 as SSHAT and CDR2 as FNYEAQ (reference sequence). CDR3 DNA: TGTGCCAGCAGCTGGAAGAGCGGGAACACCGGGGAGCTGTTTTTT. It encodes CASSWKSGNTGELFF.

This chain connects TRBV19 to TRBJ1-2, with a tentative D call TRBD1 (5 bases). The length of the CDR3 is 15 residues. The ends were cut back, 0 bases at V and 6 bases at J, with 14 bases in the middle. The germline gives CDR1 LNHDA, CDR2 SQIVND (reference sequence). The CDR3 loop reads CASSIERLGGDGYTF. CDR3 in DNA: TGTGCCAGTAGTATAGAGCGCCTGGGGGGAGATGGCTACACCTTC.

This CDR3 reads CASSEARASGRYEQYF. CDR3 bases: TGTGCCAGCAGTGAAGCGAGGGCTAGCGGGAGATACGAGCAGTACTTC. The chain joins TRBV2 to TRBJ2-7, with TRBD2 matching 10 bases. The CDR3 runs to 16 residues. Germline V lookup: CDR1 SNHLY, CDR2 FYNNEI. V shed 0 bases and J 4 bases; nucleotides not matched to a gene: 6.

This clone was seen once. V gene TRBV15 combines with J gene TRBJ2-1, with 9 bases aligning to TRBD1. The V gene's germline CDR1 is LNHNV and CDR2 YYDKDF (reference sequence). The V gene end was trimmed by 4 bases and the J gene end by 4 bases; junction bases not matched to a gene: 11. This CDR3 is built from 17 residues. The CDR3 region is CATSKSAGTGSYNEQFF. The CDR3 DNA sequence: TGTGCCACCAGCAAATCCGCCGGGACAGGGTCATACAATGAGCAGTTCTTC. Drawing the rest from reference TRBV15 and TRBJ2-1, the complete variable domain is DAMVIQNPRYQVTQFGKPVTLSCSQTLNHNVMYWYQQKSSQAPKLLFHYYDKDFNNEADTPDNFQSRRPNTSFCFLDIRSPGLGDTAMYLCATSKSAGTGSYNEQFFGPGTRLTVL.

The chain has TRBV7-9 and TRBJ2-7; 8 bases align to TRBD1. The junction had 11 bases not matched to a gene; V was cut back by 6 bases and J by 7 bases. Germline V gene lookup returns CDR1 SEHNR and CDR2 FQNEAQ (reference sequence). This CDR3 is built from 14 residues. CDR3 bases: TGTGCCAGCAGTCAGGGGGCCAAAGACTGGGAGCAGTACTTC. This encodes CASSQGAKDWEQYF. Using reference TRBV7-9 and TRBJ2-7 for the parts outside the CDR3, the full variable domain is DTGVSQNPRHKITKRGQNVTFRCDPISEHNRLYWYRQTLGQGPEFLTYFQNEAQLEKSRLLSDRFSAERPKGSFSTLEIQRTEQGDSAMYLCASSQGAKDWEQYFGPGTRLTVT.

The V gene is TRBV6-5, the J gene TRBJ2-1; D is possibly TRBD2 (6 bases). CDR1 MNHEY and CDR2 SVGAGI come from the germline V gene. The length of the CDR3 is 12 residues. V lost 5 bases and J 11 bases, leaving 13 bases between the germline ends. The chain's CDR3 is CASSTTAGKQFF. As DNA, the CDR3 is TGTGCCAGCAGTACGACGGCGGGGAAGCAGTTCTTC.

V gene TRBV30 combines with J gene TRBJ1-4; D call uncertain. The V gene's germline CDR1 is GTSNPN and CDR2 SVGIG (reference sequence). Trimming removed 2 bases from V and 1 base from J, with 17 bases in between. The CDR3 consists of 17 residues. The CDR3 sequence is CAWSWPWEGGTNEKLFF. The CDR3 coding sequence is TGTGCCTGGAGTTGGCCGTGGGAAGGAGGAACTAATGAAAAACTGTTTTTT.

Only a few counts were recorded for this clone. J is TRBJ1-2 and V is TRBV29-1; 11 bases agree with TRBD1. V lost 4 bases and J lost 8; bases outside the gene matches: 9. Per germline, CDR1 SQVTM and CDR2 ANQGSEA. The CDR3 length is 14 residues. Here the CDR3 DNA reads TGCAGCGTTGCCACGGGACAGGGGGTGGGAGGCTACACCTTC. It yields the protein CSVATGQGVGGYTF.

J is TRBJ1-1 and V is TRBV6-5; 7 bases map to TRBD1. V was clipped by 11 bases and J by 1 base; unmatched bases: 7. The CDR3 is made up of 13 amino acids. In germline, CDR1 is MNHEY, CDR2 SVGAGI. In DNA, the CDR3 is TGTGCCGGAAAGGGACAGTGGAACACTGAAGCTTTCTTT. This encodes CAGKGQWNTEAFF.

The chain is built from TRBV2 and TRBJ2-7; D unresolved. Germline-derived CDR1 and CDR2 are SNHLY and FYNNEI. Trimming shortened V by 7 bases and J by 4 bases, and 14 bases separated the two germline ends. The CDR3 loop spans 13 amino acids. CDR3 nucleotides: TGTGCCAGCATACTCGTCAGAGGTTACGAGCAGTACTTC. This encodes CASILVRGYEQYF.

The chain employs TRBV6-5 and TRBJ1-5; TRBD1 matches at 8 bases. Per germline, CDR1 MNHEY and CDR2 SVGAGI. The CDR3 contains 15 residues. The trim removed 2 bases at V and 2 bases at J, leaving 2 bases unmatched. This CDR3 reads CASSYRQGRNQPQHF. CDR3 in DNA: TGTGCCAGCAGTTACCGACAGGGGCGCAATCAGCCCCAGCATTTT.

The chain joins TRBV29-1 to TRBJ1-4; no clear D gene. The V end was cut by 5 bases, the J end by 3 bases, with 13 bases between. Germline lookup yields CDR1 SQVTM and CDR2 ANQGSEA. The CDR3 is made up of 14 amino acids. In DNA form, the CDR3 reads TGCAGCGTTCTGCCCGGGGAGGCTAATGAAAAACTGTTTTTT. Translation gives CSVLPGEANEKLFF.